Described below is a single TCR beta chain sequence and its context. The data stem from a study of CD8 T cells in Susac syndrome. The CDR3 has 18 residues. With 4 bases clipped from V and 0 bases from J, the junction kept 14 bases outside the gene matches. CDR1 and CDR2 (germline): MDHEN, SYDVKM. The multiple sclerosis controls were treatment-naive patients affected by stable or active relapsing-remitting disease. After extraction with the RNeasy kit, roughly 0.5 to 1 ug of the RNA was reverse transcribed using random hexamers. The CDR3 of TCR beta was amplified by immunoSEQ multiplex PCR across 54 Vbeta and 13 Jbeta. TCRdb recomputed calls from the immunoSEQ multiplex PCR reads with MiXCR, one row per CDR3 protein. The sample carries 40,000 to 55,000 distinct CDR3 sequences, approximately 93% recorded once.

The TCR sequence derives from a human donor with multiple sclerosis. What was sequenced was CD8+ T cells from PBMCs. The chain combines TRBV28 with TRBJ2-5; 7 positions agree with TRBD1. The CDR3 nucleotides read TGTGCCAGCAGTTCCTCCCACACGGGACAGAAGTACCAAGAGACCCAGTACTTC. It yields the protein CASSSSHTGQKYQETQYF.